A single sample gave rise to the 21 T cell receptor beta chains below, sequenced in a study of blood T cell repertoires in COVID-19. The method was immunoSEQ multiplex PCR; TCRdb's version includes in-frame clones alone and lacks a portion of them. In the table there are just over 60,000 clones, 65% to 85% of which are singletons. Sample: peripheral blood. These TCRs come from a woman of 80 years or more with active or convalescent COVID-19.

V and J are TRBV29-1 and TRBJ2-4, with 13 bases fitting TRBD2. CDR1 and CDR2 (germline): SQVTM, ANQGSEA. The V segment lost 4 bases and the J segment 0 bases; nucleotides outside the gene matches: 3. The CDR3 spans 16 residues. The CDR3: CSVGLAGGIAKNIQYF. The CDR3 nucleotides are TGCAGCGTTGGACTAGCGGGGGGCATAGCCAAAAACATTCAGTACTTC.

This chain links TRBV19 with TRBJ1-3, with D possibly being TRBD1 (5 bases). Trimming pared 9 bases from V and 2 bases from J, leaving 8 bases between. The CDR3 has 12 residues. The germline gives CDR1 LNHDA, CDR2 SQIVND (reference sequence). The CDR3 DNA reads TGTGCCAGCAGGGCCCCTGGAAACACCATATATTTT. As protein: CASRAPGNTIYF. The complete variable domain, with remaining parts taken from reference TRBV19 and TRBJ1-3, reads DGGITQSPKYLFRKEGQNVTLSCEQNLNHDAMYWYRQDPGQGLRLIYYSQIVNDFQKGDIAEGYSVSREKKESFPLTVTSAQKNPTAFYLCASRAPGNTIYFGEGSWLTVV.

CDR3 DNA sequence: TGCGCCAGCAGCCAAGGGCCCGGGGGTGCGGCCACCGGGGAGCTGTTTTTT. Translation: CASSQGPGGAATGELFF. The V and J genes are TRBV4-1 and TRBJ2-2; TRBD2 is a possible D gene (6 bases). CDR1 is MGHRA and CDR2 is YSYEKL in the germline V gene. V lost 1 base to trimming and J lost 4 bases, with 16 bases between them. The CDR3 runs to 17 residues.

Ten or more counts support this clone. Additional DNA sequences in this sample encode the identical CDR3. V and J are TRBV9 and TRBJ2-5, with TRBD1 identical over 8 bases. There are 15 residues in the CDR3. Germline trimming cut 0 bases from V and 4 bases from J; bases unmatched to any gene: 5. Germline lookup yields CDR1 SGDLS and CDR2 YYNGEE. The chain's CDR3 is CASSVDQGAGETQYF. The CDR3 DNA reads TGTGCCAGCAGCGTAGATCAGGGGGCAGGAGAGACCCAGTACTTC.

V gene TRBV7-3 combines with J gene TRBJ1-1, with a tentative D call TRBD1 (5 bases). The V end was cut by 3 bases, the J end by 0 bases, with 11 bases between. The CDR3 contains 15 residues. CDR1 SGHTA and CDR2 FQGTGA come from the germline V gene. DNA for the CDR3: TGTGCCAGCAGCTTGATGGGGGGGATGAACACTGAAGCTTTCTTT. This encodes CASSLMGGMNTEAFF. Full variable domain (rest looked up from reference TRBV7-3 and TRBJ1-1): GAGVSQTPSNKVTEKGKYVELRCDPISGHTALYWYRQSLGQGPEFLIYFQGTGAADDSGLPNDRFFAVRPEGSVSTLKIQRTERGDSAVYLCASSLMGGMNTEAFFGQGTRLTVV.

Only one count was recorded for this clone. The chain is built from TRBV9 and TRBJ2-5; D is perhaps TRBD1 (5 bases). The CDR3 length is 16 residues. The V gene's germline CDR1 is SGDLS and CDR2 YYNGEE. The V gene lost 0 bases and the J gene lost 4 bases, with 16 bases spanning the gap. The CDR3 DNA is TGTGCCAGCAGCGTAGGGGGCCAAAGTGGTCGAGAGACCCAGTACTTC. Translated: CASSVGGQSGRETQYF.

The J gene is TRBJ2-7, the V gene TRBV12-3 or TRBV12-4; D uncertain. This CDR3 spans 13 amino acids. Trimming removed 2 bases from V and 3 bases from J, with 8 bases in between. The CDR3 reads CASSLLGFYEQYF. The CDR3 DNA is TGTGCCAGCAGTTTACTAGGATTCTACGAGCAGTACTTC.

The chain has TRBV2 and TRBJ1-4; 10 nucleotides align to TRBD1. The CDR3 loop spans 14 amino acids. CDR1 is SNHLY and CDR2 is FYNNEI in the germline V gene. Trimming at V came to 7 bases and at J to 5 bases, leaving 4 bases not matched to a gene. The CDR3: CASKGDRGNEKLFF. The CDR3 bases are TGTGCCAGCAAGGGGGACAGGGGAAATGAAAAACTGTTTTTT. Variable domain in full (rest from reference TRBV2 and TRBJ1-4): EPEVTQTPSHQVTQMGQEVILRCVPISNHLYFYWYRQILGQKVEFLVSFYNNEISEKSEIFDDQFSVERPDGSNFTLKIRSTKLEDSAMYFCASKGDRGNEKLFFGSGTQLSVL.

This chain joins TRBV27 and TRBJ2-6, with 8 nucleotides matching TRBD2. V dropped 4 bases and J dropped 0; count of bases not matched to a gene: 5. Per germline, CDR1 MNHEY and CDR2 SMNVEV (reference sequence). This CDR3 region has 17 residues. The CDR3 spells CASSWYGGGSGANVLTF. In nucleotides, the CDR3 is TGTGCCAGCAGTTGGTACGGGGGGGGCTCTGGGGCCAACGTCCTGACTTTC.

This chain joins TRBV10-3 and TRBJ1-2; D is unclear. This CDR3 comprises 16 residues. Per the germline V gene, CDR1 is ENHRY and CDR2 is SYGVKD. With 9 bases removed from V and 4 bases from J, the gap between germline ends came to 24 bases. CDR3 amino acids: CAIKPGQGLSPYGYTF. CDR3 sequence (DNA): TGTGCCATTAAGCCGGGCCAAGGACTATCCCCCTATGGCTACACCTTC.

V and J are TRBV6-6 and TRBJ1-2; weak D call: TRBD1 (6 bases). This CDR3 is 14 amino acids long. Germline V gene sequence: CDR1 MNHNY, CDR2 SVGAGI (reference sequence). The V end lost 0 bases, the J end lost 8 bases, and 13 bases lay between the germline ends. As DNA, the CDR3 is TGTGCCAGCAGTTACTCGGGGGCCCTAGAGGGCTACACCTTC. Translating it yields CASSYSGALEGYTF.

The table lists this clone with a few counts. This rearrangement joins TRBV20-1 to TRBJ2-5; D call uncertain. There are 11 residues in the CDR3. CDR1 and CDR2 (germline): DFQATT, SNEGSKA (reference sequence). V was shortened by 4 bases and J by 1 base, with 4 bases between the two germline ends. For the CDR3, the DNA is TGCAGTGCTAAACTCCAAGAGACCCAGTACTTC. As protein: CSAKLQETQYF.

In this sample, this clone turned up a few times. This rearrangement joins TRBV19 to TRBJ2-7; 8 nucleotides agree with TRBD2. Germline CDR1 reads LNHDA; CDR2 reads SQIVND (reference sequence). V lost 3 bases to trimming and J lost 2 bases; unmatched junction nucleotides: 6. The CDR3 sequence is 15 residues long. The CDR3 sequence: CASSIIAGGTYEQYF. The CDR3 DNA reads TGTGCCAGTAGTATTATCGCGGGGGGTACCTACGAGCAGTACTTC.

The J gene is TRBJ1-2, the V gene TRBV12-3 or TRBV12-4, with a tentative D call TRBD1 (5 bases). The V gene lost 5 bases and the J gene lost 2 bases, with 9 bases spanning the gap. This CDR3 has 13 residues. CDR3 nucleotide sequence: TGTGCCAGCAGTCTACAGGTCAACTATGGCTACACCTTC. This gives the protein CASSLQVNYGYTF.

This chain joins TRBV5-1 and TRBJ2-1; 14 bases map to TRBD2. Per the germline V gene, CDR1 is SGHRS and CDR2 is YFSETQ. Trimming at V came to 6 bases and at J to 2 bases, leaving 7 bases not matched to a gene. The CDR3 sequence is 17 residues long. CDR3 sequence reads: CASKRLAGGETYNEQFF. DNA for the CDR3: TGCGCCAGCAAGCGACTAGCGGGGGGGGAGACCTACAATGAGCAGTTCTTC.

A single count supports this clone. CDR3 DNA: TGTGCCAGTAGTGAATCGACAGGGGGTCTTAATTCACCCCTCCACTTT. Amino acid sequence: CASSESTGGLNSPLHF. The V and J genes are TRBV19 and TRBJ1-6, with 9 bases lining up with TRBD1. V was pared by 5 bases and J by 6 bases, with 8 bases of the junction left unmatched. CDR1 LNHDA and CDR2 SQIVND come from the germline V gene (reference sequence). This CDR3 region has 16 residues. Filled out from reference TRBV19 and TRBJ1-6, the complete variable domain reads DGGITQSPKYLFRKEGQNVTLSCEQNLNHDAMYWYRQDPGQGLRLIYYSQIVNDFQKGDIAEGYSVSREKKESFPLTVTSAQKNPTAFYLCASSESTGGLNSPLHFGNGTRLTVT.

This clone was recorded only once. The chain links TRBV6-1 to TRBJ1-1; 11 bases line up with TRBD1. CDR1 and CDR2 (germline): MNHNS, SASEGT. The CDR3 is 16 amino acids. The J segment lost 5 bases and the V segment lost 3 bases, leaving 8 bases of the junction unmatched. The CDR3: CASSEPGQGARTEAFF. The DNA of the CDR3 is TGTGCCAGCAGTGAGCCCGGACAGGGGGCGAGAACTGAAGCTTTCTTT.

The rearrangement uses TRBV6-6 and TRBJ1-1; D remains unclear. The CDR3 spans 15 residues. The ends were cut back, 8 bases at V and 1 base at J, with 17 bases in the middle. Germline-derived CDR1 and CDR2 are MNHNY and SVGAGI (reference sequence). For the CDR3, the DNA is TGTGCCAGCCCCCGACCCGAGACACAGAACACTGAAGCTTTCTTT. As protein: CASPRPETQNTEAFF.

The J gene is TRBJ1-4, the V gene TRBV5-1, with 7 bases aligning to TRBD1. From germline, CDR1 is SGHRS and CDR2 YFSETQ. The trim removed 6 bases at V and 3 bases at J, leaving 11 bases unmatched. This CDR3 has 16 amino acids. The chain's CDR3 is CASTRGNRGPNEKLFF. DNA of the CDR3: TGCGCCAGCACCCGGGGGAACAGGGGACCTAATGAAAAACTGTTTTTT.

This rearrangement joins TRBV2 to TRBJ1-1; D not certain. V dropped 4 bases and J dropped 4 bases, with 7 bases sitting between them. The CDR3 spans 12 residues. The germline V gene has CDR1 SNHLY and CDR2 FYNNEI. CDR3 in DNA: TGTGCCAGCAGTGTTGCCAGCACTGAAGCTTTCTTT. Its protein product is CASSVASTEAFF. The full variable domain, rest sourced from reference TRBV2 and TRBJ1-1, is EPEVTQTPSHQVTQMGQEVILRCVPISNHLYFYWYRQILGQKVEFLVSFYNNEISEKSEIFDDQFSVERPDGSNFTLKIRSTKLEDSAMYFCASSVASTEAFFGQGTRLTVV.

V and J are TRBV4-1 and TRBJ1-6, with D maybe TRBD1 (6 bases). V was pared by 4 bases and J by 10 bases, with 17 bases between. CDR3 length: 15 residues. CDR1 is MGHRA and CDR2 is YSYEKL in the germline V gene. For the CDR3, the DNA is TGCGCCAGCAGCCTCCAACAGGGATCTCGGTCACCCCTCCACTTT. Its protein is CASSLQQGSRSPLHF.